The rows below give T cell receptor beta chains drawn from one sample of a study of neoadjuvant anti-PD-1 for oral cavity cancer. The method was immunoSEQ multiplex PCR; TCRdb's version includes in-frame clones alone and lacks a portion of them. In the table there are about 9,600 clones, about 69% of which are singletons. The sample in question was PBMCs, obtained after nivolumab (anti-PD-1) treatment. These receptors were taken from a person aged 35-79 years with oral cavity squamous cell carcinoma. The CDR3 runs from the conserved cysteine through the conserved F or W. Fields, in order: J gene, D gene, clone size, CDR3 length, V gene, CDR3 protein, CDR3 DNA. The D gene is left open where the match is weak. Not every row has a clone size; where given, it reads once, few, many or a size class.

j_gene: TRBJ1-2; d_gene: -; abundance: -; len: 17; v_gene: TRBV28; CDR3aa: CASSSPGGRDGIYGYTF; CDR3nt: TGTGCCAGCAGCTCCCCCGGTGGGAGGGATGGTATCTATGGCTACACCTTC
j_gene: TRBJ1-2; d_gene: TRBD1; abundance: -; len: 13; v_gene: TRBV10-3; CDR3aa: CAIGTGANYGYTF; CDR3nt: TGTGCCATCGGGACAGGAGCTAACTATGGCTACACCTTC
j_gene: TRBJ1-4; d_gene: -; abundance: -; len: 13; v_gene: TRBV28; CDR3aa: CASRRGGSEKLFF; CDR3nt: TGTGCCAGCAGAAGAGGGGGGAGTGAAAAACTGTTTTTT
j_gene: TRBJ2-7; d_gene: -; abundance: -; len: 10; v_gene: TRBV27; CDR3aa: CASSLYLVYF; CDR3nt: TGTGCCAGCAGTTTATATTTGGTGTACTTC
j_gene: TRBJ2-1; d_gene: TRBD2; abundance: -; len: 15; v_gene: TRBV2; CDR3aa: CASRGGTSGGHEQFF; CDR3nt: TGTGCCAGCAGGGGCGGGACTAGCGGGGGACATGAGCAGTTCTTC
j_gene: TRBJ1-2; d_gene: TRBD1; abundance: -; len: 13; v_gene: TRBV19; CDR3aa: CASSSDRNYGYTF; CDR3nt: TGTGCCAGTAGTTCGGACAGGAACTATGGCTACACCTTC
j_gene: TRBJ1-5; d_gene: -; abundance: -; len: 11; v_gene: TRBV19; CDR3aa: CATGGVQPQHF; CDR3nt: TGTGCCACGGGGGGAGTTCAGCCCCAGCATTTT
j_gene: TRBJ2-3; d_gene: TRBD2; abundance: -; len: 15; v_gene: TRBV5-1; CDR3aa: CASSLGLAGVSTQYF; CDR3nt: TGCGCCAGCAGCTTGGGGCTAGCGGGAGTTTCTACGCAGTATTTT
j_gene: TRBJ2-1; d_gene: TRBD2; abundance: -; len: 16; v_gene: TRBV7-6; CDR3aa: CASSVYGTSVYNEQFF; CDR3nt: TGTGCCAGCAGCGTTTACGGGACTAGCGTCTACAATGAGCAGTTCTTC
j_gene: TRBJ2-1; d_gene: -; abundance: -; len: 11; v_gene: TRBV6-6; CDR3aa: CASSLANEQFF; CDR3nt: TGTGCCAGCAGTCTAGCGAATGAGCAGTTCTTC
j_gene: TRBJ2-7; d_gene: -; abundance: -; len: 13; v_gene: TRBV5-1; CDR3aa: CASSQGSSYEQYF; CDR3nt: TGCGCCAGCAGTCAGGGAAGCTCCTACGAGCAGTACTTC
j_gene: TRBJ1-6; d_gene: -; abundance: -; len: 12; v_gene: TRBV2; CDR3aa: CASSELNSPLHF; CDR3nt: TGTGCCAGCAGTGAGCTAAATTCACCCCTCCACTTT
j_gene: TRBJ2-1; d_gene: -; abundance: -; len: 14; v_gene: TRBV6-1; CDR3aa: CASTVAQSYNEQFF; CDR3nt: TGTGCCAGCACGGTTGCTCAGTCCTACAATGAGCAGTTCTTC
j_gene: TRBJ1-1; d_gene: -; abundance: -; len: 17; v_gene: TRBV27; CDR3aa: CASSLYPPRGGGTEAFF; CDR3nt: TGTGCCAGCAGTTTATATCCCCCAAGAGGGGGAGGGACTGAAGCTTTCTTT
j_gene: TRBJ2-4; d_gene: -; abundance: -; len: 14; v_gene: TRBV4-1; CDR3aa: CASSPSARVNIQYF; CDR3nt: TGCGCCAGCAGCCCTAGCGCAAGAGTTAACATTCAGTACTTC
j_gene: TRBJ1-4; d_gene: TRBD1; abundance: -; len: 13; v_gene: TRBV7-3; CDR3aa: CASSKNRGEKLFF; CDR3nt: TGTGCCAGCAGCAAAAACAGGGGGGAAAAACTGTTTTTT
j_gene: TRBJ2-7; d_gene: TRBD1; abundance: -; len: 14; v_gene: TRBV10-2; CDR3aa: CASTGTGASYEQYF; CDR3nt: TGCGCCAGCACAGGGACAGGGGCCTCCTACGAGCAGTACTTC
j_gene: TRBJ1-2; d_gene: -; abundance: -; len: 13; v_gene: TRBV9; CDR3aa: CASSPGQNHGYTF; CDR3nt: TGTGCCAGCAGCCCTGGACAGAATCATGGCTACACCTTC
j_gene: TRBJ1-6; d_gene: -; abundance: -; len: 16; v_gene: TRBV18; CDR3aa: CASSPRTGTYNSPLHF; CDR3nt: TGTGCCAGCTCACCACGGACGGGGACCTATAATTCACCCCTCCACTTT
j_gene: TRBJ2-1; d_gene: TRBD2; abundance: -; len: 11; v_gene: TRBV6-1; CDR3aa: CATPSGNEQFF; CDR3nt: TGTGCCACCCCTAGCGGCAATGAGCAGTTCTTC
j_gene: TRBJ2-2; d_gene: -; abundance: few; len: 15; v_gene: TRBV19; CDR3aa: CASWKGESNTGELFF; CDR3nt: TGTGCCAGTTGGAAGGGGGAATCGAACACCGGGGAGCTGTTTTTT
j_gene: TRBJ2-5; d_gene: TRBD2; abundance: once; len: 19; v_gene: TRBV27; CDR3aa: CASSPTETSGGALQETQYF; CDR3nt: TGTGCCAGCAGCCCTACCGAGACTAGCGGGGGAGCTCTTCAAGAGACCCAGTACTTC
j_gene: TRBJ1-2; d_gene: -; abundance: few; len: 17; v_gene: TRBV7-2; CDR3aa: CASSLKGREEANYGYTF; CDR3nt: TGTGCCAGCAGCTTAAAGGGCAGGGAAGAGGCTAACTATGGCTACACCTTC
j_gene: TRBJ2-7; d_gene: TRBD2; abundance: -; len: 14; v_gene: TRBV28; CDR3aa: CASRVAGSSYEQYF; CDR3nt: TGTGCCAGCCGGGTAGCGGGGTCCTCCTACGAGCAGTACTTC
j_gene: TRBJ1-3; d_gene: -; abundance: -; len: 18; v_gene: TRBV4-1; CDR3aa: CASSPPWGTSSSGNTIYF; CDR3nt: TGCGCCAGCAGCCCGCCCTGGGGGACATCGAGCTCTGGAAACACCATATATTTT
j_gene: TRBJ1-2; d_gene: -; abundance: -; len: 14; v_gene: TRBV29-1; CDR3aa: CSVGPWRGQHGYTF; CDR3nt: TGCAGCGTTGGCCCCTGGCGGGGGCAGCATGGCTACACCTTC
j_gene: TRBJ2-1; d_gene: -; abundance: few; len: 15; v_gene: TRBV7-2; CDR3aa: CASSLSRHSNNEQFF; CDR3nt: TGTGCCAGCAGCTTAAGCAGGCATAGTAACAATGAGCAGTTCTTC
j_gene: TRBJ1-2; d_gene: TRBD1; abundance: -; len: 14; v_gene: TRBV9; CDR3aa: CASSADSTGGGYTF; CDR3nt: TGTGCCAGCAGCGCCGACTCAACAGGGGGTGGCTACACCTTC
j_gene: TRBJ2-7; d_gene: TRBD2; abundance: -; len: 17; v_gene: TRBV10-1; CDR3aa: CASSESTSGSRANEQYF; CDR3nt: TGCGCCAGCAGTGAGTCGACTAGCGGGAGTCGGGCCAACGAGCAGTACTTC
j_gene: TRBJ1-5; d_gene: -; abundance: -; len: 13; v_gene: TRBV6-1; CDR3aa: CASSETVYQPQHF; CDR3nt: TGTGCCAGCAGTGAGACAGTATATCAGCCCCAGCATTTT